This record covers a single TCR beta chain. The data originate from a study of blood T cell repertoires in COVID-19. Study in general: The United States, Italy and Spain supplied acute and convalescent COVID-19 samples. T cells, B-cell-depleted T cells, or PBMCs provided the cDNA or gDNA that served as material.

Germline trimming cut 5 bases from V and 0 bases from J; bases unmatched to any gene: 7. Germline CDR1 is SGHVS and CDR2 is FNYEAQ. The CDR3 has 15 residues. Authors' analysis steps: Quantification of nucleated cells was approximated via reference gene primer amplification. The repertoire was sequenced with immunoSEQ multiplex PCR; TCRdb's copy has only in-frame clones and lacks some. That table is the source of V, J and clone size, and D and trimming were worked out from the DNA. The table includes 150,000 to 180,000 clones, about 73% detected once. The specimen was peripheral blood. The sequence came from a man at least 80 years old with acute or convalescent COVID-19. The V and J genes are TRBV7-6 and TRBJ2-7; 7 bases agree with TRBD1. The CDR3 is CASSNSGGGSYEQYF. CDR3 DNA: TGTGCCAGCAGCAACTCAGGGGGTGGCTCCTACGAGCAGTACTTC.